The TCR beta chain under discussion was sequenced for a study of T cell repertoires in cytomegalovirus infection. Study overall: CMV infection plus the matching HLA type was flagged by public TCR beta signatures.

The CDR3 extends over 15 amino acids. Trimming cost V 1 base and J 7 bases; bases outside gene matches: 6. Germline-derived CDR1 and CDR2 are MGHRA and YSYEKL. This clonotype was seen repeatedly, ten times or more. The antigen is undetermined. TCRdb passed the reads through MiXCR, listing each CDR3 protein once. The table shows over 100,000 distinct CDR3 sequences, with roughly 30% occurring only once. Whole-study findings and limits: CMV-specific TCR beta clonotypes restricted by HLA-C were the ones dominating the ex vivo response.

The V call is TRBV4-1, the J call TRBJ1-1; 10 positions agree with TRBD1. Sample: CD8+ T cells from cultured PBMCs, taken from culture after CMV antigen stimulation. The clonotype originates from a human donor in good health (CMV status not recorded). Some clones in this sample may be carry-over from other donors' samples. The DNA of the CDR3 is TGCGCCAGCAGCCAAGGATCCGGGACAGGGGTTGAAGCTTTCTTT. This translates into CASSQGSGTGVEAFF.